The clone carrying this TCR beta chain was observed a handful of times. This specimen belongs to a study of blood T cells in healthy people across ages. Next came a second PCR, run for about 7 to 12 cycles, which used a sample-barcoded 5' primer along with a J-beta primer mix. TCRdb reanalysed the 5' RACE reads using MiXCR and keeps one entry per CDR3 protein. The top ten clones hold around 3% of a sample with about 780,000 distinct CDR3 sequences, 25% to 30% of them seen once. Germline values: CDR1 SGHRS, CDR2 YFSETQ. Trimming took off 4 bases at V and 7 bases at J, with 14 bases between the two ends. The length of the CDR3 is 13 residues. The same data also went into a second study, on T cells of mothers and their children.

The V call is TRBV5-1, the J call TRBJ1-2; the D gene is possibly TRBD1 (5 bases). The receptor was derived from a boy aged 5 to 17 in good health. The specimen sequenced was blood. The CDR3 nucleotides are TGCGCCAGCAGCCTAGGTGCAGGGACTGGCTACACCTTC. Translation gives CASSLGAGTGYTF.